This T cell receptor beta chain was documented in a study of regulatory T cells in long-lasting Graves disease. Broader study findings: Persistent Graves' patients had lower TCR diversity than newly diagnosed ones. Blood alone, not thyroid tissue, was studied.

The sample holds many counts of this clonotype. Its specificity is not known. Looked up from germline, CDR1 is MDHEN and CDR2 is SYDVKM. Trimming left V 3 bases short and J 10 bases short, with 12 bases between. CDR3 size: 12 residues. Combining iRepertoire HTBI primers with Arm-PCR of CDR3 regions, the authors built TCR beta libraries. TCRdb re-analysed the multiplex PCR reads in MiXCR, keeping a single row per CDR3 protein. The sample has about 470,000 distinct CDR3 sequences, less than 25% seen once. Time point described: persistent/refractory GD, antithyroid drugs over 5 years with positive TRAb. Generation of the TCR library employed RNA extracted from PBMCs.

The starting material was peripheral blood mononuclear cells (PBMCs), obtained when the disease was refractory, from a patient treated with antithyroid drugs. This rearrangement joins TRBV28 to TRBJ1-2; D is uncertain. The sequence came from a female donor with Graves disease. In nucleotides, the CDR3 is TGTGCCAGCAGTTTTGGGGTCTCTGACTACACCTTC. This sequence encodes CASSFGVSDYTF.